What follows are 26 T cell receptor beta chains derived from one specimen sequenced in a study of cytomegalovirus exposure and HLA in healthy donors. PCR involved 60 Vbeta and 13 Jbeta primers. Measured with immunoSEQ multiplex PCR; TCRdb has only the in-frame clones, and not every one. In the table there are 95,000 to 150,000 clones, around 76% of which are singletons. Sequencing input: PBMCs. The receptors come from a man in his 60s in good health and CMV-seropositive.

The V call is TRBV11-3, the J call TRBJ2-4, with 15 bases identical to TRBD2. Losses at the gene ends were 5 bases for V and 5 bases for J; bases not matched to a gene: 4. This CDR3 has 16 residues. The germline CDR1 and CDR2 sequences are SGHNT and YENEEA. The CDR3 region is CASSPGLAGGENIQYF. The CDR3 DNA reads TGTGCCAGCAGCCCGGGACTAGCGGGAGGAGAAAACATTCAGTACTTC.

The rearrangement links TRBV30 to TRBJ2-7, with 12 bases that match TRBD2. The CDR3 has 14 residues. The ends lost 2 bases at V and 7 bases at J; junction bases unmatched: 6. The germline CDR1 and CDR2 sequences are GTSNPN and SVGIG (reference sequence). CDR3 DNA sequence: TGTGCCTGGAGTACTAGCGGGGGGACCGGGGAGCAGTACTTC. Translation gives CAWSTSGGTGEQYF.

Details on this clone: Distinct nucleotide sequences in the sample also encode this CDR3. The chain links TRBV18 to TRBJ2-3; no firm D call. The CDR3 covers 12 residues. V was trimmed by 6 bases and J by 3 bases, leaving 7 bases between them. Germline CDR1 reads KGHSH; CDR2 reads LQKENI. The CDR3: CASSPATDTQYF. The CDR3 region has the DNA TGTGCCAGCTCCCCTGCGACAGATACGCAGTATTTT.

The chain joins TRBV25-1 to TRBJ2-5, with 8 bases lining up with TRBD2. The CDR3 contains 16 residues. Germline trimming cut 5 bases from V and 1 base from J; bases unmatched to any gene: 9. In germline, CDR1 is MGHDK, CDR2 SYGVNS. CDR3: CASSPGSGSPQETQYF. CDR3 coding DNA: TGTGCCAGCAGTCCGGGCAGCGGGAGCCCCCAAGAGACCCAGTACTTC.

This clone was recorded a few times. The V call is TRBV4-1, the J call TRBJ1-6; D gene uncertain. The CDR3 runs 16 residues. Deletions cut 4 bases from V and 7 bases from J, with 17 bases between. Germline CDR1 and CDR2: MGHRA and YSYEKL. The CDR3 loop is CASSPWTREPNSPLHF. DNA of the CDR3: TGCGCCAGCAGCCCATGGACCCGGGAGCCGAATTCACCCCTCCACTTT.

The chain is built from TRBV5-1 and TRBJ1-1; TRBD1 matches 9 bases. V was pared by 4 bases and J by 4 bases, with 2 bases of the junction left unmatched. The V gene's germline CDR1 is SGHRS and CDR2 YFSETQ. The CDR3 runs to 13 residues. CDR3 in DNA: TGCGCCAGCAGCCAGGGACAGGGCACTGAAGCTTTCTTT. It specifies CASSQGQGTEAFF.

This clone was seen a single time. The chain links TRBV21-1 to TRBJ2-1; the tabulated D call, TRBD1, remains unverified against the DNA. TRBV21-1 counts as a pseudogene. This CDR3 spans 16 amino acids. In nucleotides, the CDR3 is TGTGCCATGCACGACAGGGAAATCTCCCTTCTCAATGAGCAGTTCTTC. This codes for CAMHDREISLLNEQFF.

The chain has TRBV5-6 and TRBJ2-6; 9 bases line up with TRBD1. This CDR3 region has 19 residues. Germline loops: CDR1 SGHDT, CDR2 YYEEEE. The J segment lost 1 base and the V segment lost 1 base, leaving 9 bases of the junction unmatched. CDR3 in amino acids: CASSLPDRGYSSGANVLTF. Here the CDR3 DNA reads TGTGCCAGCAGCTTGCCCGACAGGGGGTACTCATCTGGGGCCAACGTCCTGACTTTC.

This sequence joins TRBV5-1 and TRBJ2-1, with D unclear. V was clipped by 7 bases and J by 2 bases, with 16 bases between them. In germline, CDR1 is SGHRS, CDR2 YFSETQ. There are 15 residues in the CDR3. CDR3 amino acids: CASARTQWPYNEQFF. The CDR3, as DNA: TGCGCCAGCGCACGTACCCAGTGGCCCTACAATGAGCAGTTCTTC.

This chain joins TRBV20-1 and TRBJ1-2; D is uncertain. Germline V gene sequence: CDR1 DFQATT, CDR2 SNEGSKA (reference sequence). This CDR3 has 11 residues. Between the trimmed V and J ends, which lost 5 bases and 4 bases, there was a span of 8 bases. The CDR3 sequence is CSAGGTYGYTF. CDR3 coding DNA: TGCAGTGCTGGCGGAACCTATGGCTACACCTTC.

This chain links TRBV7-9 with TRBJ1-2, with 7 bases identical to TRBD1. V was pared by 1 base and J by 4 bases, with 3 bases of the junction left unmatched. CDR3 length: 14 amino acids. Germline CDR1 is SEHNR and CDR2 is FQNEAQ (reference sequence). The CDR3 coding sequence is TGTGCCAGCAGCTTAGATGGACAGGCCTATGGCTACACCTTC. Protein: CASSLDGQAYGYTF.

A word on this clone: A junction end diverges from the germline sequence, so it may reflect a read error. This chain links TRBV5-6 with TRBJ2-4; a possible D gene is TRBD2 (5 bases). The CDR3 loop spans 17 amino acids. Germline values: CDR1 SGHDT, CDR2 YYEEEE. DNA of the CDR3: TGTGCCAGCAGCTTGGCCTCATTAAGTCTAGCCAAAAACAGTCAGTACTTC. It codes for CASSLASLSLAKNSQYF.

The chain couples TRBV7-9 to TRBJ2-3; 10 bases line up with TRBD2. CDR1 and CDR2 from the germline V gene are SEHNR and FQNEAQ (reference sequence). V gave up 5 bases and J gave up 4 bases; unmatched junction bases: 6. The CDR3 is 15 residues long. CDR3 protein: CASSISGGAADTQYF. CDR3 coding DNA: TGTGCCAGCAGCATCAGCGGGGGGGCCGCAGATACGCAGTATTTT.

Concerning this clone itself: At one end the junction does not follow the germline gene, possibly because of a read error. V usage is TRBV2 and J usage is TRBJ2-5; weak D call: TRBD2 (6 bases). Matching the DNA end better, TRBJ2-7 makes the J call doubtful. Germline loops: CDR1 SNHLY, CDR2 FYNNEI. The CDR3 loop spans 12 amino acids. DNA for the CDR3: TGTGCCAGCAGTGGGGACTCCCACGAGCAGTACTTC. The encoded protein is CASSGDSHEQYF.

The V call is TRBV28, the J call TRBJ2-7, with TRBD1 matching over 8 bases. With 6 bases clipped from V and 4 bases from J, the junction kept 11 bases outside the gene matches. This CDR3 has 15 amino acids. CDR1 is MDHEN and CDR2 is SYDVKM in the germline V gene. CDR3 coding DNA: TGTGCCAGCAGGCCTACCGGGACAGGTATTTACGAGCAGTACTTC. Amino acid sequence: CASRPTGTGIYEQYF.

The V call is TRBV2, the J call TRBJ1-5; possibly TRBD1 for D (5 bases). Trimming removed 1 base from V and 7 bases from J, with 8 bases in between. This CDR3 has 13 amino acids. Germline V CDR1 and CDR2: SNHLY, FYNNEI. The CDR3, as DNA: TGTGCCAGCAGTGAAGATCGGGGGCAGCCCCAGCATTTT. This translates into CASSEDRGQPQHF.

This clone was seen a few times. The chain has TRBV5-1 and TRBJ1-3; TRBD1 is a possible D gene (5 bases). Germline V gene lookup returns CDR1 SGHRS and CDR2 YFSETQ. The CDR3 sequence is 16 residues long. Trimming removed 0 bases from V and 0 bases from J, with 10 bases in between. The CDR3 DNA follows: TGCGCCAGCAGCTTGGACAGGTTAACCTCTGGAAACACCATATATTTT. It is translated as CASSLDRLTSGNTIYF.

The DNA of the CDR3 is TGTGCCATCAGTGACGCCTCCGGGACAGGGAACACTGAAGCTTTCTTT. It translates to CAISDASGTGNTEAFF. The chain has TRBV10-3 and TRBJ1-1; TRBD1 matches 8 bases. The CDR3 extends over 16 amino acids. CDR1 and CDR2 (germline): ENHRY, SYGVKD. V dropped 3 bases and J dropped 1; count of bases not matched to a gene: 7.

V and J are TRBV6-1 and TRBJ1-1; 7 nucleotides line up with TRBD1. This CDR3 has 15 amino acids. The trim removed 5 bases at V and 2 bases at J, leaving 8 bases unmatched. The germline gives CDR1 MNHNS, CDR2 SASEGT. The CDR3 loop reads CASSTRQGPNTEAFF. DNA of the CDR3: TGTGCCAGCAGTACCAGACAGGGCCCCAACACTGAAGCTTTCTTT.

This chain uses TRBV11-1 with TRBJ1-1; D ambiguous. CDR3 length equals 14 residues. The V and J ends lost 5 bases and 0 bases respectively, with 10 bases between them. The germline CDR1 and CDR2 sequences are SGHAT and FQDESV (reference sequence). CDR3 sequence reads: CASSGRAVNTEAFF. CDR3 nucleotides: TGTGCCAGCAGCGGGCGGGCGGTGAACACTGAAGCTTTCTTT.

The V gene is TRBV5-1, the J gene TRBJ1-2, with 9 bases identical to TRBD1. The CDR3 contains 15 residues. Unmatched junction bases numbered 13, after V lost 4 bases and J lost 9 bases. Looked up from germline, CDR1 is SGHRS and CDR2 is YFSETQ. The CDR3 here is CASSIEDRGVYSYTF. The CDR3 DNA follows: TGCGCCAGCAGCATCGAAGACAGGGGGGTATACAGCTACACCTTC.

This chain uses TRBV20-1 with TRBJ2-7; D may be TRBD1 (6 bases). This CDR3 comprises 11 residues. The germline CDR1 and CDR2 sequences are DFQATT and SNEGSKA (reference sequence). Deletions cut 5 bases from V and 6 bases from J, with 11 bases between. CDR3 nucleotides: TGCAGTGCTTCTACAGGGCCCGAGCAGTACTTC. Encoded protein: CSASTGPEQYF.

This clone was observed a handful of times. The chain couples TRBV7-3 to TRBJ2-5; perhaps TRBD2 as D (6 bases). The CDR3 is made up of 14 amino acids. Germline V gene data show CDR1 as SGHTA and CDR2 as FQGTGA. The V and J ends lost 1 base and 10 bases respectively, with 16 bases between them. This chain's CDR3 is CASSLIGPPGDQYF. For the CDR3, the DNA is TGTGCCAGCAGCTTAATAGGGCCACCGGGGGACCAGTACTTC.

The gene calls are TRBV28 and TRBJ2-5; tentative D call: TRBD2 (6 bases). The J call is doubtful: the DNA matches TRBJ2-7 better. CDR3 length: 11 amino acids. CDR1 and CDR2 (germline): MDHEN, SYDVKM. DNA for the CDR3: TGTGCTTCGGGACTGTCCTACGAGCAGTACTTC. The encoded protein is CASGLSYEQYF.

This chain joins TRBV9 and TRBJ2-2; TRBD1 aligns across 7 bases. Per germline, CDR1 SGDLS and CDR2 YYNGEE. This CDR3 is 16 amino acids long. Trimming at V came to 0 bases and at J to 3 bases, leaving 5 bases not matched to a gene. The CDR3 here is CASSVAGTAHTGELFF. The CDR3 DNA sequence: TGTGCCAGCAGCGTAGCCGGGACAGCCCACACCGGGGAGCTGTTTTTT.

The chain uses TRBV28 and TRBJ1-1; D remains unclear. Germline-derived CDR1 and CDR2 are MDHEN and SYDVKM. Trimming removed 6 bases at V and 6 bases at J, with 23 bases between. CDR3 size: 16 residues. The CDR3 is CASSRASGRGVPEAFF. As DNA, the CDR3 is TGTGCCAGCAGCCGTGCCAGTGGACGGGGAGTCCCTGAAGCTTTCTTT.